The clone carrying this T cell receptor (beta chain) was seen many times. Trimming shortened V by 10 bases and J by 6 bases, and 20 bases separated the two germline ends. The germline V gene has CDR1 MNHEY and CDR2 SVGEGT. The CDR3 length is 14 residues. The data are from a study of molecular identifiers for immune sequencing clone quantification. In TCRdb, the PCR reads were re-called with MiXCR into one record per CDR3 protein. The sample comprises around 470,000 distinct CDR3 sequences, around a fifth of which are singletons, and about 0.8% rests with the top ten. The sequence derives from a human donor in good health. Some libraries in this study had Jurkat cell RNA spiked in. This chain joins TRBV6-2 or TRBV6-3 and TRBJ2-3, with D hard to call. The sample consisted of naive CD8+ T cells from blood, with Jurkat cell RNA spiked in. The subset was: FACS-sorted CD8+CD4-CCR7+CD45RA+ naive T cells. CDR3 DNA sequence: TGTGCCACAAACCCCAGCGCCTTAGGGGATACGCAGTATTTT. This translates into CATNPSALGDTQYF.